The 21 T cell receptor beta chains given below trace back to one sample, sequenced in a study of T cell repertoires in cytomegalovirus infection. In TCRdb, the reads were re-called with MiXCR into one record per CDR3 protein. The profile shows some 700,000 distinct CDR3 sequences, around 31% of them singletons. These receptors have no identified antigens. This sample comprised cultured PBMCs, obtained from culture after CMV antigen stimulation. The receptors were gathered from a human donor in good health (CMV status not recorded). Some clones in this sample may be carry-over from other donors' samples.

The chain is built from TRBV7-2 and TRBJ2-5; a possible D gene is TRBD1 (6 bases). V was clipped by 4 bases and J by 5 bases, with 14 bases between them. There are 14 residues in the CDR3. From germline, CDR1 is SGHTA and CDR2 FQGNSA. The CDR3 region is CASSSQQGPETQYF. CDR3 coding DNA: TGTGCCAGCAGCTCTCAACAGGGTCCTGAGACCCAGTACTTC.

This clonotype has a count of ten or more. J is TRBJ2-7 and V is TRBV7-2; D might be TRBD2 (5 bases). The V gene lost 5 bases and the J gene lost 0 bases, with 14 bases spanning the gap. Germline loops: CDR1 SGHTA, CDR2 FQGNSA. The CDR3 is made up of 15 amino acids. The CDR3 protein is CASSQVAGSSYEQYF. CDR3 nucleotide sequence: TGTGCCAGCAGCCAAGTGGCGGGCAGCTCCTACGAGCAGTACTTC.

This clonotype was recorded at least ten times. V gene TRBV7-8 combines with J gene TRBJ2-7, with 9 bases identical to TRBD1. The CDR3 has 14 residues. The V segment lost 4 bases and the J segment 3 bases; nucleotides outside the gene matches: 4. Per the germline V gene, CDR1 is SGHVS and CDR2 is FQNEAQ. The CDR3 region has the DNA TGTGCCAGCAGCTCACAGGGGGCAGGCTACGAGCAGTACTTC. Its translation: CASSSQGAGYEQYF. The whole variable domain, filled in from reference TRBV7-8 and TRBJ2-7, reads GAGVSQSPRYKVAKRGQDVALRCDPISGHVSLFWYQQALGQGPEFLTYFQNEAQLDKSGLPSDRFFAERPEGSVSTLKIQRTQQEDSAVYLCASSSQGAGYEQYFGPGTRLTVT.

This clonotype was recorded many times. V is TRBV7-8 and J is TRBJ2-2, with D possibly being TRBD1 (5 bases). This CDR3 has 16 amino acids. Trimming shortened V by 2 bases and J by 2 bases, and 12 bases separated the two germline ends. The germline V gene has CDR1 SGHVS and CDR2 FQNEAQ. CDR3 sequence reads: CASSLLSGANTGELFF. CDR3 nucleotide sequence: TGTGCCAGCAGCTTACTAAGTGGGGCCAACACCGGGGAGCTGTTTTTT.

This clonotype has only a few counts. The chain couples TRBV7-6 to TRBJ1-1; D gene uncertain. The germline gives CDR1 SGHVS, CDR2 FNYEAQ. The V and J ends lost 3 bases and 0 bases respectively, with 17 bases between them. The CDR3 extends over 17 amino acids. The CDR3 DNA reads as TGTGCCAGCAGCTTCACTAGATCTTGGACGGTGAACACTGAAGCTTTCTTT. Translating gives CASSFTRSWTVNTEAFF.

This clonotype was counted between two and nine times. The chain has TRBV7-6 and TRBJ2-7, with D perhaps matching TRBD1 (6 bases). The germline V gene encodes CDR1 SGHVS and CDR2 FNYEAQ. There are 12 residues in the CDR3. The V end lost 5 bases, the J end lost 8 bases, and 13 bases lay between the germline ends. The CDR3 reads CASSEQTGKQYF. In DNA, the CDR3 is TGTGCCAGCAGCGAACAGACAGGCAAGCAGTACTTC.

The chain recombines TRBV10-3 with TRBJ1-1; D gene unclear. The length of the CDR3 is 14 residues. The V end was cut by 2 bases, the J end by 2 bases, with 9 bases between. Germline-derived CDR1 and CDR2 are ENHRY and SYGVKD. The DNA of the CDR3 is TGTGCCATCAGTGAGAGGACTGTCAACACTGAAGCTTTCTTT. Translation: CAISERTVNTEAFF.

This rearrangement joins TRBV7-2 to TRBJ2-5; D is ambiguous. The V end lost 5 bases, the J end lost 7 bases, and 14 bases lay between the germline ends. This CDR3 is built from 13 residues. CDR1 is SGHTA and CDR2 is FQGNSA in the germline V gene. The DNA for the CDR3 is TGTGCCAGCAGCCCGGCCTGGTGGCTGACCCAGTACTTC. Its protein is CASSPAWWLTQYF.

The chain is built from TRBV20-1 and TRBJ2-3, with a weak D call TRBD2 (5 bases). CDR3 size: 16 residues. Per germline, CDR1 DFQATT and CDR2 SNEGSKA (reference sequence). V lost 4 bases and J lost 0, with 17 bases in between. CDR3 loop: CSATQDLRGSTDTQYF. CDR3 sequence (DNA): TGCAGTGCTACCCAAGATTTACGGGGTAGCACAGATACGCAGTATTTT.

In its sample, this clonotype was seen many times. This chain connects TRBV12-3 or TRBV12-4 to TRBJ2-1, with unresolved D. V gave up 5 bases and J gave up 9 bases, with 32 bases separating them. This CDR3 is built from 19 residues. The CDR3 region is CASSPRKSTLGPTWGEQFF. CDR3 nucleotide sequence: TGTGCCAGCAGTCCCCGAAAATCAACCCTCGGGCCAACATGGGGTGAGCAGTTCTTC.

V usage is TRBV20-1 and J usage is TRBJ2-1; D is unclear. The CDR3 has 16 residues. The germline V and J ends were trimmed by 6 bases and 0 bases, with 18 bases remaining between them. Germline loops: CDR1 DFQATT, CDR2 SNEGSKA (reference sequence). CDR3 protein: CSAPSWHPSSYNEQFF. The CDR3 nucleotides are TGCAGTGCGCCCTCCTGGCACCCGAGCTCCTACAATGAGCAGTTCTTC.

This clonotype came up a few times. This chain uses TRBV6-1 with TRBJ2-1; 9 bases are shared with TRBD2. Germline-derived CDR1 and CDR2 are MNHNS and SASEGT. With V trimmed by 6 bases and J by 5 bases, 5 bases remained unmatched. The CDR3 loop spans 14 amino acids. In nucleotides, the CDR3 is TGTGCCAGCAGGGCGGGACTAGCCCACAATGAGCAGTTCTTC. It yields the protein CASRAGLAHNEQFF.

The chain links TRBV7-6 to TRBJ1-1; possible D gene TRBD1, 5 bases. From germline, CDR1 is SGHVS and CDR2 FNYEAQ. V was clipped by 5 bases and J by 7 bases, with 17 bases between them. The CDR3 spans 14 residues. The CDR3 region has the DNA TGTGCCAGCAGCCCCGTGCAGGGTACGGGTGAAGCTTTCTTT. The encoded protein is CASSPVQGTGEAFF.

This clonotype showed up many times. The rearrangement links TRBV7-2 to TRBJ2-2; 9 bases are a match to TRBD1. The CDR3 contains 17 residues. Unmatched junction bases numbered 10, after V lost 5 bases and J lost 3 bases. Germline V gives CDR1 SGHTA, CDR2 FQGNSA. The DNA for the CDR3 is TGTGCCAGCAGCCCCGGGACAGGGTGGCGCGACACCGGGGAGCTGTTTTTT. It yields the protein CASSPGTGWRDTGELFF.

This clonotype has only a few counts. This chain links TRBV4-3 with TRBJ1-3; D is perhaps TRBD1 (6 bases). With 0 bases removed from V and 2 bases from J, the gap between germline ends came to 11 bases. The CDR3 runs 16 residues. Germline CDR1 is LGHNA and CDR2 is YSLEER. This chain's CDR3 is CASSQDYRAAGNTIYF. In DNA, the CDR3 is TGCGCCAGCAGCCAAGACTACAGGGCGGCTGGAAACACCATATATTTT.

This clonotype was found many times. CDR3 sequence reads: CASSLDAFGAYSNQPQHF. For the CDR3, the DNA is TGTGCCAGCAGCTTAGACGCGTTTGGGGCTTATAGCAATCAGCCCCAGCATTTT. The rearrangement joins TRBV7-2 to TRBJ1-5; D possibly corresponds to TRBD1 (5 bases). From germline, CDR1 is SGHTA and CDR2 FQGNSA. This CDR3 comprises 18 residues. The ends were cut back, 1 base at V and 0 bases at J, with 16 bases in the middle. Looking up the rest from reference TRBV7-2 and TRBJ1-5 gives the full variable domain: GAGVSQSPSNKVTEKGKDVELRCDPISGHTALYWYRQSLGQGLEFLIYFQGNSAPDKSGLPSDRFSAERTGGSVSTLTIQRTQQEDSAVYLCASSLDAFGAYSNQPQHFGDGTRLSIL.

Only a few counts were recorded for this clonotype. The chain links TRBV7-4 to TRBJ2-3; no definite D call. The CDR3 has 13 residues. The germline gives CDR1 SGHVT, CDR2 SQSDAQ. Trimming cost V 3 bases and J 6 bases, with 10 bases left between them. CDR3 sequence: CASSFGLVDTQYF. In nucleotides, the CDR3 is TGTGCCAGCAGCTTTGGCCTAGTGGATACGCAGTATTTT. Based on the CDR3 plus reference TRBV7-4 and TRBJ2-3, the full variable domain is GAGVSQSPRYKVAKRGRDVALRCDSISGHVTLYWYRQTLGQGSEVLTYSQSDAQRDKSGRPSGRFSAERPERSVSTLKIQRTEQGDSAVYLCASSFGLVDTQYFGPGTRLTVL.

The V call is TRBV20-1, the J call TRBJ2-7, with D uncertain. Trimming shortened V by 1 base and J by 4 bases, and 11 bases separated the two germline ends. Germline V lookup: CDR1 DFQATT, CDR2 SNEGSKA (reference sequence). The CDR3 spans 13 residues. This chain's CDR3 is CSARVGISYEQYF. CDR3 sequence (DNA): TGCAGTGCTAGAGTAGGGATTTCTTACGAGCAGTACTTC.

This clonotype was found a few times. The rearrangement joins TRBV12-3 or TRBV12-4 to TRBJ1-1; the D is unclear. Trimming took off 3 bases at V and 0 bases at J, with 17 bases between the two ends. The CDR3 extends over 17 amino acids. The CDR3 DNA follows: TGTGCCAGCAGTTTGGGCCAGAAACGCGCAATGAACACTGAAGCTTTCTTT. This gives the protein CASSLGQKRAMNTEAFF.

There are a few counts of this clonotype. The J gene is TRBJ2-2, the V gene TRBV7-2; 7 bases line up with TRBD1. The germline gives CDR1 SGHTA, CDR2 FQGNSA. The CDR3 runs to 15 residues. V lost 2 bases and J lost 5; bases outside the gene matches: 5. This CDR3 is CASSLRGQTTGELFF. The DNA of the CDR3 is TGTGCCAGCAGCTTAAGGGGACAGACTACCGGGGAGCTGTTTTTT.

V and J are TRBV6-1 and TRBJ1-1, with TRBD1 identical over 12 bases. V was pared by 3 bases and J by 4 bases, with 0 bases of the junction left unmatched. The V gene's germline CDR1 is MNHNS and CDR2 SASEGT. There are 14 residues in the CDR3. For the CDR3, the DNA is TGTGCCAGCAGTGAGGGACAGGGGGCCACTGAAGCTTTCTTT. Translated, it gives CASSEGQGATEAFF.